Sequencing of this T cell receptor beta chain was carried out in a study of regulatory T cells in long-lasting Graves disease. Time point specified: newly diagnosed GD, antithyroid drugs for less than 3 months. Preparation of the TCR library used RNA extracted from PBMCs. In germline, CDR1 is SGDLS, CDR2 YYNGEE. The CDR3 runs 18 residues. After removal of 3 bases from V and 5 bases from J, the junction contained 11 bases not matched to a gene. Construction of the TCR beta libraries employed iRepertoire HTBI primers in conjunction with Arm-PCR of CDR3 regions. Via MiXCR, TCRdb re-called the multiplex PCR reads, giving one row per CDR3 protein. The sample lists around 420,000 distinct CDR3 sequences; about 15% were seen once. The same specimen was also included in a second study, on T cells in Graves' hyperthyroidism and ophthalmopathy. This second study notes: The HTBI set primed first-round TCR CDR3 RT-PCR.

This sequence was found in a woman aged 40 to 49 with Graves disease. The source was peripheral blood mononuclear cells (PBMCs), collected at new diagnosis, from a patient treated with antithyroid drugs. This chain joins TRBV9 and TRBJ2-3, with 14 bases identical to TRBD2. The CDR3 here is CASSAMGLAGALGDTQYF. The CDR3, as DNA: TGTGCCAGCAGCGCCATGGGACTAGCGGGAGCGTTAGGAGATACGCAGTATTTT.